This T cell receptor beta chain was profiled in a study of blood T cell repertoires in COVID-19. Study details: Acute and convalescent COVID-19 specimens originated in the United States, Italy and Spain. T cells, B-cell-depleted T cells, or PBMCs provided the cDNA or gDNA that served as material.

The CDR3 spans 13 residues. Germline V lookup: CDR1 LGHDT, CDR2 YNNKEL (reference sequence). V lost 1 base and J 4 bases, leaving 5 bases between the germline ends. Original data processing: Using reference gene primer amplification, nucleated cell counts were estimated. Assay used: immunoSEQ multiplex PCR; TCRdb lists only in-frame clones, some missing. The V and J calls and clone size come from that table; D and trimming were worked out from the DNA. The sample records 150,000 or so clones, 80% to 90% being singletons. The material sequenced was peripheral blood. This TCR was sampled from a woman between 50 and 59 years old with acute or convalescent COVID-19. The J gene is TRBJ1-3, the V gene TRBV3-1 (or the pseudogene TRBV3-2); D gene ambiguous. CDR3 loop: CASSQVSGNTIYF. In DNA form, the CDR3 reads TGTGCCAGCAGCCAAGTTTCAGGAAACACCATATATTTT.